This T cell receptor beta chain was sequenced for a study of OX40 agonist ivuxolimab in advanced cancers. Study details: The mean age was approximately 60 years, ranging from about 20 to 90, with under 90% of participants male. Allowance was made for prior anti-PD-1, anti-PD-L1 or anti-CTLA-4 therapy, and 35% to 40% had some. General study findings and limits: Certain nonresponding patients likewise had low normalized T-cell clonal expansion. On average, CD8+ T cells showed a greater number of expanded clones than CD4+.

This CDR3 spans 14 amino acids. V dropped 2 bases and J dropped 4 bases, with 10 bases sitting between them. Germline V gene sequence: CDR1 SGHKS, CDR2 YYEKEE (reference sequence). Produced via immunoSEQ multiplex PCR; TCRdb's table is partial and in-frame only. The table shows fewer than 70,000 clones, with roughly 84% occurring only once. As concerns this clone: Its matching antigen is unknown.

The material was CD4+ or CD8+ T cells sorted from blood, obtained in a trial of the OX40 agonist ivuxolimab. The TCR originated in an adult with an advanced solid tumor such as melanoma, head and neck, liver or kidney cancer. The chain recombines TRBV5-5 with TRBJ1-5; D gene unclear. CDR3 sequence: CASSLWAENQPQHF. CDR3 coding DNA: TGTGCCAGCAGCTTATGGGCCGAGAATCAGCCCCAGCATTTT.